Listed below are T cell receptor beta chains from one sample, sequenced in a study of blood T cell repertoires in COVID-19. Generated by immunoSEQ multiplex PCR, the TCRdb table keeps only in-frame clones and is missing some. Of some 300,000 clones in the sample, around 90% were seen once. The sample taken for sequencing was PBMCs or T cells enriched from blood (not recorded which). All receptors come from a woman aged 35 to 49 who had recovered from COVID-19. CDR3s include the opening cysteine and the closing phenylalanine or tryptophan. Each record gives: V gene, J gene, CDR3 protein.

>TRBV18|TRBJ1-2
CASSSRQDQNYGYTF
>TRBV20-1|TRBJ1-1
CSAGSNTEAFF
>TRBV4-1|TRBJ2-1
CASSQDPRTRKQFF
>TRBV7-3|TRBJ2-3
CASSLTPGPPDTQYF
>TRBV9|TRBJ2-1
CASSVRGGGHNEQFF
>TRBV9|TRBJ2-3
CASSVVAGGGSDTQYF
>TRBV5-1|TRBJ1-3
CASSSVGQGASGNTIYF
>TRBV18|TRBJ1-6
CASSLNSGTGDSPLHF
>TRBV3-1/TRBV3-2|TRBJ2-3
CASSLRGGILTDTQYF
>TRBV19|TRBJ1-5
CASSISVPSNQPQHF
>TRBV5-1|TRBJ1-4
CASSLEGVGEKLFF
>TRBV2|TRBJ2-7
CASSKQGLRSYEQYF
>TRBV6-4|TRBJ2-6
CASSDSGTAGANVLTF
>TRBV5-1|TRBJ2-5
CASSQLTQGETQYF
>TRBV3-1/TRBV3-2|TRBJ1-2
CASSFRGAGYTF
>TRBV5-4|TRBJ2-5
CASSLERGQETQYF
>TRBV2|TRBJ2-2
CASSVNPSGRSTGELFF
>TRBV11-2|TRBJ2-7
CASSLMRSSYEQYF
>TRBV3-1/TRBV3-2|TRBJ2-1
CASRNPGHSSEQFF
>TRBV19|TRBJ2-7
CASTRDRSSYEQYF
>TRBV5-5|TRBJ2-1
CASSFVTGRSNEQFF
>TRBV7-6|TRBJ1-1
CASSFRQGMNTEAFF
>TRBV9|TRBJ1-1
CASSPRTGMNTEAFF
>TRBV5-4|TRBJ2-5
CASSYSTGPQETQYF
>TRBV3-1/TRBV3-2|TRBJ1-4
CASSQGAQGEKLFF
>TRBV5-6|TRBJ1-1
CASSLSRTFNTEAFF
>TRBV4-2|TRBJ1-2
CASSQDGAGGNYGYTF
>TRBV2|TRBJ1-4
CASSEVGDEKLFF
>TRBV5-8|TRBJ1-6
CASSVSGTGYSPLHF
>TRBV5-6|TRBJ2-7
CASSPGWGQGSYEQYF
>TRBV5-4|TRBJ1-1
CASSRARNQGTTEAFF
>TRBV7-9|TRBJ1-2
CASSFQYYGYTF
>TRBV19|TRBJ1-2
CASIDLGQGPLYGYTF
>TRBV11-3|TRBJ2-1
CASSRGQTSYNEQFF
>TRBV10-3|TRBJ2-7
CAISEPGLAGERQYF
>TRBV19|TRBJ1-4
CASRSGNRANEKLFF
>TRBV4-1|TRBJ2-3
CASSLYPLASTDTQYF
>TRBV5-4|TRBJ2-4
CASSPLDRGQLYF
>TRBV5-4|TRBJ1-1
CASSRDTEAFF
>TRBV25-1|TRBJ2-5
CASSGAGELETQYF
>TRBV7-7|TRBJ2-2
CASSLAPGQFTGELFF
>TRBV6-2/TRBV6-3|TRBJ2-7
CASSYGMAGVRPSEQYF
>TRBV7-3|TRBJ2-1
CASSSRSYNEQFF
>TRBV11-3|TRBJ2-2
CASSQVQGSGELFF
>TRBV5-1|TRBJ1-3
CASSLATDSGNTIYF
>TRBV7-9|TRBJ2-5
CASGTGGETQYF
>TRBV7-2|TRBJ2-3
CASSLPRSTARIRF
>TRBV6-5|TRBJ1-1
CASSSTGTGIWTEAFF
>TRBV5-1|TRBJ2-1
CASSSLAGGPNEQFF
>TRBV11-2|TRBJ2-3
CASSSSGGTDTQYF
>TRBV7-2|TRBJ1-2
CASSLARQPNYGYTF
>TRBV19|TRBJ1-2
CASSPWDRGTYGYTF
>TRBV11-2|TRBJ2-1
CASTHSGRSYNEQFF
>TRBV2|TRBJ1-2
CAGGRNGYGYTF